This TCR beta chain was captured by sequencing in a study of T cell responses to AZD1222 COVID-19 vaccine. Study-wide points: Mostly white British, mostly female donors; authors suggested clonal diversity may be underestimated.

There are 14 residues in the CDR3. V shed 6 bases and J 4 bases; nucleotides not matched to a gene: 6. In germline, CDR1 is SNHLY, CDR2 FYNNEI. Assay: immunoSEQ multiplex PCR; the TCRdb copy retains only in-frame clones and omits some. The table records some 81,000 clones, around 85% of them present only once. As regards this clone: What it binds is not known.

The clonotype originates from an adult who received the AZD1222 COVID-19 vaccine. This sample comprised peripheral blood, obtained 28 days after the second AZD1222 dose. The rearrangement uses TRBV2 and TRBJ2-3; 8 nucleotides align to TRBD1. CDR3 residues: CASSLDRGPDTQYF. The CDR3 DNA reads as TGTGCCAGCAGCCTCGACAGGGGACCAGATACGCAGTATTTT. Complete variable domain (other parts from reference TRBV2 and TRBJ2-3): EPEVTQTPSHQVTQMGQEVILRCVPISNHLYFYWYRQILGQKVEFLVSFYNNEISEKSEIFDDQFSVERPDGSNFTLKIRSTKLEDSAMYFCASSLDRGPDTQYFGPGTRLTVL.